These 21 T cell receptor beta chains share one sample of origin, sequenced in a study of response to subunit inactivated influenza vaccine (dated by TCRdb to 2017 to 2018). The library was produced with RT-PCR. Sequencing took place on an Illumina HiSeq 2500. TCRdb applied fastp at Q25 and MiXCR to the public reads, then kept only in-frame beta chains. Rows are combined by CDR3 protein, so each entry shows the most common genes and DNA. The sample table lists over 800,000 distinct CDR3 sequences, roughly 20% of them with a count of one. Roughly a tenth of the sample is held by the ten biggest clonotypes. The sample consisted of PBMCs from blood, taken 5 days after vaccination. The origin of the receptors is a man in his fifties or sixties who received an inactivated influenza vaccine. Donor details come from another sample of the same person, matched by shared clones.

The gene calls are TRBV13 and TRBJ2-7, with 11 bases aligning to TRBD2. Germline V gives CDR1 PRHDT, CDR2 FYEKMQ (reference sequence). J gave up 4 bases and V 3 bases, and 5 bases lay outside the gene matches. The CDR3 sequence is 15 residues long. The CDR3 coding sequence is TGTGCCAGCAGCTTCTGGCTAGCGGGAGGTTACGAGCAGTACTTC. Translating gives CASSFWLAGGYEQYF. Filled out from reference TRBV13 and TRBJ2-7, the complete variable domain reads AAGVIQSPRHLIKEKRETATLKCYPIPRHDTVYWYQQGPGQDPQFLISFYEKMQSDKGSIPDRFSAQQFSDYHSELNMSSLELGDSALYFCASSFWLAGGYEQYFGPGTRLTVT.

This clonotype has a handful of counts. The chain combines TRBV28 with TRBJ1-5; D might be TRBD1 (6 bases). The CDR3 loop spans 15 amino acids. V was cut by 6 bases and J by 0 bases, with 12 bases left in between. Per germline, CDR1 MDHEN and CDR2 SYDVKM. The CDR3 nucleotides read TGTGCCAGCAGCCCAACCAGGGGTAGCAATCAGCCCCAGCATTTT. Amino acid sequence: CASSPTRGSNQPQHF.

The V and J genes are TRBV27 and TRBJ2-1; no firm D call. Germline-derived CDR1 and CDR2 are MNHEY and SMNVEV (reference sequence). The CDR3 consists of 17 residues. V was cut by 3 bases and J by 0 bases, with 15 bases left in between. CDR3 coding DNA: TGTGCCAGCAGTTTTCTTGGCTCCGGCAGCTCCTACAATGAGCAGTTCTTC. Amino acid sequence: CASSFLGSGSSYNEQFF.

This clonotype was seen a few times. V usage is TRBV20-1 and J usage is TRBJ2-7; D perhaps matches TRBD1 (6 bases). Trimming shortened V by 6 bases and J by 5 bases, and 11 bases separated the two germline ends. The CDR3 extends over 11 amino acids. Germline values: CDR1 DFQATT, CDR2 SNEGSKA (reference sequence). The CDR3 DNA reads as TGCAGTGCGGGATACAGGGACGAGCAGTACTTC. It yields the protein CSAGYRDEQYF.

The chain is built from TRBV29-1 and TRBJ2-7; 7 bases line up with TRBD2. The CDR3 is made up of 12 amino acids. The V and J ends lost 4 bases and 4 bases, in that order; junction bases with no gene match: 4. The germline CDR1 and CDR2 sequences are SQVTM and ANQGSEA. The CDR3 nucleotides are TGCAGCGTTGCGGATAGCGGGTACGAGCAGTACTTC. This gives the protein CSVADSGYEQYF.

CDR3 sequence reads: CASTWTGGKSEQFF. For the CDR3, the DNA is TGTGCCAGTACTTGGACAGGGGGAAAATCGGAGCAGTTCTTC. J is TRBJ2-1 and V is TRBV19; 10 bases agree with TRBD1. Looked up from germline, CDR1 is LNHDA and CDR2 is SQIVND (reference sequence). After removal of 7 bases from V and 10 bases from J, the junction contained 10 bases not matched to a gene. CDR3 length equals 14 residues.

The chain employs TRBV5-4 and TRBJ2-1; D possibly corresponds to TRBD2 (6 bases). There are 13 residues in the CDR3. CDR1 is SGHNT, CDR2 YYREEE, per germline (reference sequence). V gave up 4 bases and J gave up 7 bases, with 12 bases separating them. The CDR3: CASSAGRKNEQFF. The DNA of the CDR3 is TGTGCCAGCAGCGCGGGACGGAAGAATGAGCAGTTCTTC.

This clonotype was observed many times. V gene TRBV20-1 combines with J gene TRBJ1-5; unclear D gene. The germline V gene encodes CDR1 DFQATT and CDR2 SNEGSKA (reference sequence). The CDR3 consists of 12 residues. V lost 0 bases and J lost 4, with 4 bases in between. The CDR3 DNA sequence: TGCAGTGCTAGAGATGGTAATCAGCCCCAGCATTTT. It yields the protein CSARDGNQPQHF.

Points on this clonotype: A read error may produce the germline difference seen at one junction end. The chain links TRBV15 to TRBJ2-7, with 8 bases identical to TRBD2. Germline V gene lookup returns CDR1 LNHNV and CDR2 YYDKDF (reference sequence). The CDR3 is made up of 17 amino acids. Here the CDR3 DNA reads TGTGCCACCAGCAGAGAAACATCAACAGCGGGAGCGAACGAGAAGTACTTC. Translation: CATSRETSTAGANEKYF.

The rearrangement links TRBV7-2 to TRBJ2-5, with unresolved D. In germline, CDR1 is SGHTA, CDR2 FQGNSA. The CDR3 contains 12 residues. V lost 4 bases and J lost 5, with 8 bases in between. DNA of the CDR3: TGTGCCAGCAGCTCGCCTTGGGAGACCCAGTACTTC. Encoded protein: CASSSPWETQYF.

The CDR3 here is CSAKTGWVDTEAFF. The DNA for the CDR3 is TGCAGTGCCAAGACAGGGTGGGTGGACACTGAAGCTTTCTTT. This chain uses TRBV20-1 with TRBJ1-1; 7 bases align to TRBD1. The CDR3 spans 14 residues. Germline-derived CDR1 and CDR2 are DFQATT and SNEGSKA (reference sequence). Trimming took 6 bases from V and 3 from J; bases not matched to a gene: 10.

The table lists this clonotype with a few counts. A read error may produce the germline difference seen at one junction end. The CDR3 bases are TGTGCCACCAGTACGGGATACGAGCAGTACTTC. It translates to CATSTGYEQYF. The chain couples TRBV6-2 or TRBV6-3 to TRBJ2-7, with a possible D match to TRBD2 (5 bases). There are 11 residues in the CDR3. CDR1 and CDR2 from the germline V gene are MNHEY and SVGEGT.

This clonotype was counted a few times. The chain links TRBV12-3 or TRBV12-4 to TRBJ2-3; a possible D gene is TRBD2 (7 bases). V dropped 5 bases and J dropped 1 base, with 16 bases sitting between them. The CDR3 spans 16 residues. The CDR3 protein is CASSAGDNRRTDTQYF. The CDR3 DNA reads TGTGCCAGCAGTGCGGGGGACAACCGCCGCACAGATACGCAGTATTTT.

This chain uses TRBV6-1 with TRBJ1-2, with D possibly TRBD1 on 5 matching bases. V shed 6 bases and J shed 8 bases, with 16 bases lying between them. This CDR3 has 13 residues. The germline V gene has CDR1 MNHNS and CDR2 SASEGT. Written as DNA, the CDR3 is TGTGCCAGCAGATTCCGGGGCAGAGAAGGCTACACCTTC. It specifies CASRFRGREGYTF.

The V gene is TRBV6-1, the J gene TRBJ1-6; possibly TRBD1 for D (5 bases). The ends were cut back, 10 bases at V and 2 bases at J, with 15 bases in the middle. CDR1 and CDR2 (germline): MNHNS, SASEGT. The CDR3 has 15 amino acids. The CDR3 sequence: CATREFPAYNSPLHF. CDR3 DNA sequence: TGTGCCACCAGGGAATTTCCTGCCTATAATTCACCCCTCCACTTT.

This clonotype turned up a few times. V gene TRBV10-3 combines with J gene TRBJ1-5; 7 bases map to TRBD1. The CDR3 has 16 amino acids. The trim removed 5 bases at V and 0 bases at J, leaving 7 bases unmatched. Looked up from germline, CDR1 is ENHRY and CDR2 is SYGVKD. CDR3 coding DNA: TGTGCCATCAGTACAGGGGTAGTGGGTAGCAATCAGCCCCAGCATTTT. Its protein is CAISTGVVGSNQPQHF.

This clonotype occurred a few times. The chain employs TRBV4-2 and TRBJ1-4; D perhaps matches TRBD1 (6 bases). This CDR3 is 17 amino acids long. Germline CDR1 LGHNA, CDR2 YNFKEQ. V dropped 2 bases and J dropped 0 bases, with 13 bases sitting between them. The CDR3 protein is CASSQRPSGATNEKLFF. In DNA, the CDR3 is TGTGCCAGCAGCCAAAGACCCTCAGGGGCAACTAATGAAAAACTGTTTTTT.

The J gene is TRBJ2-2, the V gene TRBV30; TRBD2 is a possible D gene (6 bases). Germline CDR1 and CDR2: GTSNPN and SVGIG (reference sequence). The CDR3 covers 15 residues. V lost 3 bases, J lost 0 bases, and 11 bases lay in between. In nucleotides, the CDR3 is TGTGCCTGGAGCCGGGGGTTAACGAACACCGGGGAGCTGTTTTTT. It codes for CAWSRGLTNTGELFF. The full variable domain, rest sourced from reference TRBV30 and TRBJ2-2, is SQTIHQWPATLVQPVGSPLSLECTVEGTSNPNLYWYRQAAGRGLQLLFYSVGIGQISSEVPQNLSASRPQDRQFILSSKKLLLSDSGFYLCAWSRGLTNTGELFFGEGSRLTVL.

This clonotype was detected once. A read error is possible here, since a much larger clone lies one base away. The DNA is omitted, as the CDR3 cannot be located on it reliably, and the CDR3 follows TCRdb's listing. The genes are TRBV11-2 and TRBJ2-5. Germline V gene sequence: CDR1 SGHAT, CDR2 FQNNGV. Counting both end residues, the CDR3 totals 18 amino acids. The CDR3 reads CASSLWGSGSTDQETQHF.

The chain combines TRBV12-5 with TRBJ2-5; no firm D call. The V and J ends lost 7 bases and 5 bases respectively, with 17 bases between them. The CDR3 spans 14 residues. Germline assignment: CDR1 LGHNT and CDR2 FRNRAP. CDR3 in DNA: TGTGCTAGTGCTCCCCCGGCAGGAGTTGAGACCCAGTACTTC. It translates to CASAPPAGVETQYF. Looking up the rest from reference TRBV12-5 and TRBJ2-5 gives the full variable domain: DARVTQTPRHKVTEMGQEVTMRCQPILGHNTVFWYRQTMMQGLELLAYFRNRAPLDDSGMPKDRFSAEMPDATLATLKIQPSEPRDSAVYFCASAPPAGVETQYFGPGTRLLVL.

This clonotype was found a few times. The chain employs TRBV27 and TRBJ1-2; D remains unclear. The germline gives CDR1 MNHEY, CDR2 SMNVEV (reference sequence). The CDR3 length is 16 residues. Trimming cost V 0 bases and J 1 base, with 12 bases left between them. CDR3: CASSLSWGDDNYGYTF. In DNA, the CDR3 is TGTGCCAGCAGTTTATCGTGGGGAGATGATAACTATGGCTACACCTTC.